This TCR beta chain was profiled in a study of CXCR3-negative and CXCR3-positive naive CD8 T cells. For the study at large: Approximately 130 million TRB reads in total, about 1.5 +/- 0.3 million per library.

Naivety in CD8+ T cells corresponded to a CD45RO-CCR7+CD27+CD95- phenotype. The CDR3 runs to 13 residues. Germline CDR1 SQVTM, CDR2 ANQGSEA. Notes on this clonotype: Its antigen is unknown.

Broader study findings: TCR interaction strength was inferred from TRB CDR3 physicochemistry, as CD5 matched across naive subsets. Memory cells differed in TRBV-TRBJ usage, but naive CXCR3-negative and CXCR3-positive cells had similar usage.

Preparation of TRB cDNA libraries relied on 5' RACE carrying UMI labels. TCRdb reprocessed the 5' RACE reads and keeps a single row for each CDR3 protein, giving no DNA. The table for this sample gives around 92,000 distinct CDR3 sequences. This TCR was sampled from a human donor in good health. Some clones in this sample may be carry-over from other donors' samples. V and J are TRBV29-1 and TRBJ1-1. The sequencing input was naive CXCR3- CD8+ T cells from blood. Noted subset: CD45RO-CCR7+CD27+CD95- naive CD8+ T cells lacking CXCR3 (TNR3-). The CDR3 loop is CSVGAAMNTEAFF.